Listed here are 24 T cell receptor beta chains from one sample, sequenced in a study of blood T cells in healthy people across ages (dated by TCRdb to about 2015). To prepare the library, 5' RACE was applied. The listed sequencing device is Illumina HiSeq 2500. A second PCR of about 7 to 12 cycles was run with a J-beta primer mix and a sample-barcoded 5' primer. TCRdb reprocessing: public reads trimmed at Q25 with fastp, clones called with MiXCR, in-frame beta chains kept. Rows are combined by CDR3 protein, so each entry shows the most common genes and DNA. In all, the sample holds about a million distinct CDR3 sequences, and 35% to 45% of those were seen once. The leading ten clones occupy around 14% of the sample. Sequenced input: blood. The receptors were gathered from a man in his late teens or twenties in good health.

The V call is TRBV20-1, the J call TRBJ1-1; TRBD1 is a possible D gene (5 bases). This CDR3 contains 13 residues. The V end was cut by 7 bases, the J end by 1 base, with 13 bases between. CDR1 and CDR2 from the germline V gene are DFQATT and SNEGSKA (reference sequence). CDR3 bases: TGCAGTGTCTCTGGGCAGGGGAACACTGAAGCTTTCTTT. Amino acid sequence: CSVSGQGNTEAFF.

This clonotype showed up just a few times. This rearrangement joins TRBV6-6 to TRBJ2-1, with D possibly TRBD1 on 5 matching bases. The CDR3 has 16 amino acids. The V gene lost 2 bases and the J gene lost 0 bases, with 11 bases spanning the gap. CDR1 and CDR2 (germline): MNHNY, SVGAGI (reference sequence). CDR3 protein: CASSYPTASSYNEQFF. The CDR3 DNA reads as TGTGCCAGCAGTTACCCGACAGCTAGCTCCTACAATGAGCAGTTCTTC.

The rearrangement uses TRBV10-3 and TRBJ2-3; a weak D match, TRBD1 (6 bases). The CDR3 has 15 amino acids. Germline CDR1 is ENHRY and CDR2 is SYGVKD. V shed 2 bases and J shed 1 base, with 10 bases lying between them. The CDR3 DNA sequence: TGTGCCATCAGTGAGGTTGCAGGGGGCACAGATACGCAGTATTTT. Amino acids: CAISEVAGGTDTQYF.

This clonotype was picked up a small number of times. The genes are TRBV29-1 and TRBJ1-5; D perhaps matches TRBD1 (5 bases). V lost 4 bases and J 6 bases, leaving 13 bases between the germline ends. The CDR3 covers 13 residues. Germline V gene data show CDR1 as SQVTM and CDR2 as ANQGSEA. The CDR3: CSVVAGLGQPQHF. The CDR3 DNA follows: TGCAGCGTTGTAGCAGGGCTTGGTCAGCCCCAGCATTTT.

The CDR3 nucleotides are TGTGCCAGCAGTTTCTTGGCGGGGAGCTCCTACGAGCAGTACTTC. Its protein is CASSFLAGSSYEQYF. The rearrangement links TRBV6-5 to TRBJ2-7, with D possibly being TRBD2 (6 bases). Germline-derived CDR1 and CDR2 are MNHEY and SVGAGI. Trimming pared 4 bases from V and 0 bases from J, leaving 13 bases between. There are 15 residues in the CDR3.

The chain joins TRBV30 to TRBJ2-6; D gene uncertain. Germline CDR1 GTSNPN, CDR2 SVGIG (reference sequence). The CDR3 runs to 14 residues. V was pared by 2 bases and J by 3 bases, with 8 bases between. CDR3 protein: CAWSRFGGANVLTF. The CDR3 DNA reads TGTGCCTGGAGTCGTTTTGGTGGGGCCAACGTCCTGACTTTC.

This clonotype occurred once. DNA of the CDR3: TGTGCCAGCAGCTTAGGTCCGACAGGTCTCTATGGCTACACCTTC. It translates to CASSLGPTGLYGYTF. The rearrangement uses TRBV7-9 and TRBJ1-2, with D perhaps matching TRBD1 (6 bases). V was cut by 1 base and J by 4 bases, with 13 bases left in between. Germline lookup yields CDR1 SEHNR and CDR2 FQNEAQ (reference sequence). The CDR3 is made up of 15 amino acids.

The CDR3 sequence: CASSLNSLGLDNEQFF. The CDR3 coding sequence is TGTGCCAGCAGCTTAAATAGCCTAGGGCTAGACAATGAGCAGTTCTTC. The chain joins TRBV7-3 to TRBJ2-1; D is undetermined. Germline V gives CDR1 SGHTA, CDR2 FQGTGA. V was shortened by 1 base and J by 5 bases, with 15 bases between the two germline ends. The CDR3 extends over 16 amino acids.

This clonotype was recorded at least ten times. V is TRBV4-1 and J is TRBJ2-5; D remains ambiguous. V was pared by 3 bases and J by 6 bases, with 14 bases between. The CDR3 is 14 residues long. From germline, CDR1 is MGHRA and CDR2 YSYEKL. In DNA, the CDR3 is TGCGCCAGCAGCCACAACTCCTCCTACAAGACCCAGTACTTC. The encoded protein is CASSHNSSYKTQYF.

This chain connects TRBV7-9 to TRBJ2-4, with 10 bases identical to TRBD2. CDR1 SEHNR and CDR2 FQNEAQ come from the germline V gene (reference sequence). V was pared by 3 bases and J by 13 bases, with 9 bases of the junction left unmatched. CDR3 length: 14 residues. The CDR3, as DNA: TGTGCCAGCAGCTTCCCCAGCGGGGGGGCCCCGCAGTACTTC. It translates to CASSFPSGGAPQYF.

This clonotype was seen a handful of times. The genes are TRBV12-3 or TRBV12-4 and TRBJ2-3, with a tentative D call TRBD2 (5 bases). CDR3 length: 13 amino acids. Trimming removed 4 bases at V and 7 bases at J, with 12 bases between. CDR3: CASSSAGLNTQYF. CDR3 in DNA: TGTGCCAGCAGTTCCGCCGGACTGAATACGCAGTATTTT.

This chain connects TRBV10-3 to TRBJ2-2, with D possibly being TRBD2 (6 bases). Trimming left V 8 bases short and J 6 bases short, with 16 bases between. The germline gives CDR1 ENHRY, CDR2 SYGVKD. The CDR3 totals 14 residues. The DNA of the CDR3 is TGTGCCATCGGAGGGCAGGGTCTCGCCGGGGAGCTGTTTTTT. Residues: CAIGGQGLAGELFF.

This clonotype was observed once. The rearrangement uses TRBV30 and TRBJ1-2; no definite D call. Trimming pared 5 bases from V and 2 bases from J, leaving 9 bases between. Germline V gene lookup returns CDR1 GTSNPN and CDR2 SVGIG (reference sequence). The CDR3 length is 12 residues. The CDR3 DNA reads TGTGCCTGGGACCAGACAAACTATGGCTACACCTTC. Translating it yields CAWDQTNYGYTF.

This clonotype was seen a few times. The chain has TRBV6-2 or TRBV6-3 and TRBJ2-3, with 10 bases that match TRBD1. The CDR3 is made up of 16 amino acids. With V trimmed by 1 base and J by 5 bases, 6 bases remained unmatched. Looked up from germline, CDR1 is MNHEY and CDR2 is SVGEGT. The CDR3 loop reads CASSYLTGGKEDTQYF. The CDR3 DNA reads TGTGCCAGCAGTTACTTGACAGGGGGCAAGGAAGATACGCAGTATTTT.

V gene TRBV12-3 or TRBV12-4 combines with J gene TRBJ2-4; 7 bases align to TRBD1. The CDR3 consists of 14 residues. V shed 6 bases and J 3 bases; nucleotides not matched to a gene: 5. DNA of the CDR3: TGTGCCAGCAGCACCGGGACAGACAAAAACATTCAGTACTTC. Protein product: CASSTGTDKNIQYF.

V and J are TRBV12-3 or TRBV12-4 and TRBJ2-5; 7 bases map to TRBD1. This CDR3 contains 17 residues. The V and J ends lost 1 base and 1 base, in that order; junction bases with no gene match: 9. The CDR3: CASSLGLNRGPQETQYF. The CDR3 bases are TGTGCCAGCAGTTTAGGCCTGAACAGGGGTCCCCAAGAGACCCAGTACTTC.

The gene calls are TRBV7-2 and TRBJ1-5; D is perhaps TRBD1 (6 bases). Germline lookup yields CDR1 SGHTA and CDR2 FQGNSA. The V gene lost 2 bases and the J gene lost 8 bases, with 16 bases spanning the gap. This CDR3 region has 15 residues. The CDR3 nucleotides read TGTGCCAGCAGCTTAAGAACAGGGATTCGTGAGCCCCAGCATTTT. Translated: CASSLRTGIREPQHF.

V usage is TRBV28 and J usage is TRBJ1-4, with D uncertain. CDR1 MDHEN and CDR2 SYDVKM come from the germline V gene. Trimming stripped 6 bases from V and 4 bases from J, with 12 bases between. The CDR3 covers 14 residues. CDR3: CASRVDTDNEKLFF. CDR3 sequence (DNA): TGTGCCAGCAGGGTAGACACGGATAATGAAAAACTGTTTTTT.

Points on this clonotype: At one boundary the junction diverges from the germline segment, which might be a read error. This rearrangement joins TRBV20-1 to TRBJ1-6; D call uncertain. This CDR3 is 20 amino acids long. In germline, CDR1 is DFQATT, CDR2 SNEGSKA (reference sequence). The CDR3 nucleotides are TGCAGTACTAGAGTTCCCCCTTTGGGGAGTATTAGCTCCTATAATTCACCCCTCCACTTT. Translating it yields CSTRVPPLGSISSYNSPLHF.

This clonotype was detected a few times. This chain connects TRBV28 to TRBJ2-7; the match to TRBD1 covers 9 bases. Trimming took 10 bases from V and 1 from J; bases not matched to a gene: 5. Germline CDR1 MDHEN, CDR2 SYDVKM. The CDR3 contains 13 residues. In DNA form, the CDR3 reads TGTGCCACCGACAGGGGGGAATCCTACGAGCAGTACTTC. Protein product: CATDRGESYEQYF.

The V and J genes are TRBV7-2 and TRBJ2-5, with unresolved D. V lost 7 bases and J lost 1, with 13 bases in between. From germline, CDR1 is SGHTA and CDR2 FQGNSA. This CDR3 is built from 14 residues. CDR3 in DNA: TGTGCCAGCACCGTAACAGCGACCCAAGAGACCCAGTACTTC. Protein: CASTVTATQETQYF.

V and J are TRBV12-3 or TRBV12-4 and TRBJ1-4, with D unresolved. The CDR3 has 15 amino acids. Trimming pared 8 bases from V and 4 bases from J, leaving 17 bases between. In DNA form, the CDR3 reads TGTGCCAGCGGAGGGAGAGGCCTCATTAATGAAAAACTGTTTTTT. It specifies CASGGRGLINEKLFF.

The chain has TRBV5-6 and TRBJ2-5; tentatively, D is TRBD1 (6 bases). CDR1 is SGHDT, CDR2 YYEEEE, per germline. The CDR3 spans 13 residues. V was pared by 4 bases and J by 7 bases, with 14 bases between. The chain's CDR3 is CASSLNRVATQYF. DNA for the CDR3: TGTGCCAGCAGCCTGAACAGGGTTGCGACCCAGTACTTC. The full variable domain, in which reference TRBV5-6 and TRBJ2-5 provide the parts outside the CDR3, is DAGVTQSPTHLIKTRGQQVTLRCSPKSGHDTVSWYQQALGQGPQFIFQYYEEEERQRGNFPDRFSGHQFPNYSSELNVNALLLGDSALYLCASSLNRVATQYFGPGTRLLVL.

This clonotype appeared a single time. V is TRBV7-2 and J is TRBJ2-2; D gene ambiguous. Germline assignment: CDR1 SGHTA and CDR2 FQGNSA. The CDR3 sequence is 14 residues long. With 5 bases removed from V and 0 bases from J, the gap between germline ends came to 7 bases. The CDR3: CASSNSPNTGELFF. The DNA of the CDR3 is TGTGCCAGCAGCAACAGTCCGAACACCGGGGAGCTGTTTTTT.